The text below deals with one T cell receptor (beta chain). The target antigen is unknown. Assay used: immunoSEQ multiplex PCR; TCRdb lists only in-frame clones, some missing. The data hold 180,000 or so clones, with about 89% observed a single time. These data are taken from a study of T cell responses to AZD1222 COVID-19 vaccine. Findings and caveats of the study: Seropositivity was recorded at baseline in only a handful of AZD1222 recipients. The CD4 TCRs associated with vaccination extended across spike and predominated at 160-218 and 743-854.

The CDR3 extends over 17 amino acids. CDR1 and CDR2 (germline): SGDLS, YYNGEE. Trimming removed 2 bases from V and 8 bases from J; junction bases left unmatched: 10. The gene calls are TRBV9 and TRBJ2-1; TRBD2 matches at 13 bases. This TCR was recovered from an adult who received the AZD1222 COVID-19 vaccine. The sequenced sample was peripheral blood, obtained 28 days after the second AZD1222 dose. The CDR3 bases are TGTGCCAGCAGCGTTTTCATCGGGACTAGCGGGATCGATGAGCAGTTCTTC. Encoded protein: CASSVFIGTSGIDEQFF.